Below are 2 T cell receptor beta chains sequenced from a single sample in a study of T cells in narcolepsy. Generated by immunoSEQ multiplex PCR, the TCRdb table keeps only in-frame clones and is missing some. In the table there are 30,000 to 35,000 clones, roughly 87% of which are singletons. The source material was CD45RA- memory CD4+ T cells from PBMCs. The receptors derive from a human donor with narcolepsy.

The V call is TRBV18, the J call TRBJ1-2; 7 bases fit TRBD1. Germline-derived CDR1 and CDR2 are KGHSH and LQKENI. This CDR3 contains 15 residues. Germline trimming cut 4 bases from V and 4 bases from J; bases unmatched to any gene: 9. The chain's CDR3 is CASSRTGQPTYGYTF. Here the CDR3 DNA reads TGTGCCAGCTCACGCACGGGACAGCCTACCTATGGCTACACCTTC.

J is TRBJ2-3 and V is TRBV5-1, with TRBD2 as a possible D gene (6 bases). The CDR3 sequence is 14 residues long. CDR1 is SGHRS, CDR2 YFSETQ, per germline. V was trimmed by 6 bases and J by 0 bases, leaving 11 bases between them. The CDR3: CASNPGVSTDTQYF. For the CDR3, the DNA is TGCGCCAGCAACCCGGGGGTTAGCACAGATACGCAGTATTTT.